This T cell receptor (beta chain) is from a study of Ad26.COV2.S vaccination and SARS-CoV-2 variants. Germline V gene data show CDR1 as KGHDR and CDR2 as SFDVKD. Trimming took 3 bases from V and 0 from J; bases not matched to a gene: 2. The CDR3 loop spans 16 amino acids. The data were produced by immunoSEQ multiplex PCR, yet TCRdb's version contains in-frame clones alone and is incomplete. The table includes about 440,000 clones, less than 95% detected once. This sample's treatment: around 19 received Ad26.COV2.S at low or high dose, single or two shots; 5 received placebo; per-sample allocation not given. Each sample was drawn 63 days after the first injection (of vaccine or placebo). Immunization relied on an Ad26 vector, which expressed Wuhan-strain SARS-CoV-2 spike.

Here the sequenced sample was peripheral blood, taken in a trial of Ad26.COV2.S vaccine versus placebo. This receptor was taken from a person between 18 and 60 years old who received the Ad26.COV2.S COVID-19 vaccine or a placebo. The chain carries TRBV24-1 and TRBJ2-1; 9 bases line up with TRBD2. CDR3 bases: TGTGCCACCAGTGATCCAGCGGGAGGCTCCTACAATGAGCAGTTCTTC. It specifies CATSDPAGGSYNEQFF.